The 10 T cell receptor beta chains in this list originate from one sample, sequenced in a study of cytomegalovirus exposure and HLA in healthy donors. Both 60 Vbeta primers and 13 Jbeta primers went into the PCR. The assay was immunoSEQ multiplex PCR, and TCRdb's table has in-frame clones only and misses some. The sample lists 130,000 to 150,000 clones; about two thirds were seen once. The source material was PBMCs. The receptors were gathered from a man aged 40-49 years in good health and CMV-seronegative.

The V call is TRBV27, the J call TRBJ2-7; D may be TRBD1 (6 bases). CDR1 is MNHEY, CDR2 SMNVEV, per germline (reference sequence). Trimming left V 5 bases short and J 8 bases short, with 10 bases between. The CDR3 consists of 11 residues. CDR3 in amino acids: CASSRGGKQYF. Written as DNA, the CDR3 is TGTGCCAGCAGTCGAGGGGGTAAGCAGTACTTC.

J is TRBJ1-1 and V is TRBV5-1, with D maybe TRBD1 (5 bases). Germline loops: CDR1 SGHRS, CDR2 YFSETQ. This CDR3 has 13 residues. V lost 3 bases and J lost 5, with 11 bases in between. The CDR3 coding sequence is TGCGCCAGCAGCTCCGGGGGTTGGACTGAAGCTTTCTTT. This codes for CASSSGGWTEAFF.

The chain recombines TRBV5-1 with TRBJ2-7; D not certain. This CDR3 region has 14 residues. Trimming pared 0 bases from V and 2 bases from J, leaving 9 bases between. The germline V gene has CDR1 SGHRS and CDR2 YFSETQ. The CDR3 is CASSLDTPTYEQYF. The DNA of the CDR3 is TGCGCCAGCAGCTTGGACACGCCAACCTACGAGCAGTACTTC.

The chain employs TRBV28 and TRBJ2-3, with TRBD2 matching 11 bases. Losses at the gene ends were 4 bases for V and 11 bases for J; bases not matched to a gene: 5. The CDR3 sequence is 13 residues long. Germline V gene sequence: CDR1 MDHEN, CDR2 SYDVKM. The CDR3: CASSSSGRYGQYF. CDR3 sequence (DNA): TGTGCCAGCAGTTCTAGCGGGAGGTATGGGCAGTATTTT.

This chain joins TRBV11-3 and TRBJ1-1; D is unresolved. The CDR3 runs 13 residues. Germline assignment: CDR1 SGHNT and CDR2 YENEEA. V was clipped by 2 bases and J by 1 base, with 5 bases between them. The CDR3 coding sequence is TGTGCCAGCAGCTTACTGTGGAACACTGAAGCTTTCTTT. Protein product: CASSLLWNTEAFF.

A few counts support this clone. The chain carries TRBV5-1 and TRBJ1-1; tentatively, D is TRBD1 (5 bases). Trimming took off 7 bases at V and 2 bases at J, with 18 bases between the two ends. This CDR3 spans 15 amino acids. CDR1 is SGHRS, CDR2 YFSETQ, per germline. For the CDR3, the DNA is TGCGCCAGCGGCTACTCGGGACTCTTCAACACTGAAGCTTTCTTT. Amino acids: CASGYSGLFNTEAFF. The variable domain in full, completed from reference TRBV5-1 and TRBJ1-1, reads KAGVTQTPRYLIKTRGQQVTLSCSPISGHRSVSWYQQTPGQGLQFLFEYFSETQRNKGNFPGRFSGRQFSNSRSEMNVSTLELGDSALYLCASGYSGLFNTEAFFGQGTRLTVV.

The rearrangement uses TRBV15 and TRBJ1-1; D remains ambiguous. V lost 0 bases and J lost 8, with 10 bases in between. The CDR3 sequence is 13 residues long. CDR1 and CDR2 (germline): LNHNV, YYDKDF (reference sequence). The chain's CDR3 is CATSRDVLSEAFF. CDR3 sequence (DNA): TGTGCCACCAGCAGAGATGTTCTGTCCGAAGCTTTCTTT.

V and J are TRBV18 and TRBJ2-7, with D tentatively TRBD2 (6 bases). The CDR3 extends over 13 amino acids. Germline values: CDR1 KGHSH, CDR2 LQKENI. V was pared by 6 bases and J by 3 bases, with 12 bases between. The DNA of the CDR3 is TGTGCCAGCTCCACCTGGGAGGTCTACGAGCAGTACTTC. It yields the protein CASSTWEVYEQYF.

The CDR3 loop is CAISELGRRQNTEAFF. CDR3 DNA: TGTGCCATCAGTGAGCTGGGGAGACGTCAGAACACTGAAGCTTTCTTT. V and J are TRBV10-3 and TRBJ1-1; D not resolved. Trimming cost V 2 bases and J 1 base, with 14 bases left between them. CDR3 length equals 16 residues. Germline V gene data show CDR1 as ENHRY and CDR2 as SYGVKD.

The chain couples TRBV28 to TRBJ1-1; a weak D match, TRBD1 (5 bases). Germline V gene lookup returns CDR1 MDHEN and CDR2 SYDVKM. The germline V and J ends were trimmed by 3 bases and 6 bases, with 20 bases remaining between them. The length of the CDR3 is 16 residues. The CDR3 reads CASSFGREVDVAEAFF. CDR3 nucleotides: TGTGCCAGCAGTTTCGGCAGGGAGGTGGATGTCGCTGAAGCTTTCTTT.